Below, 17 T cell receptor beta chains from the same sample are listed, as sequenced in a study of cytomegalovirus exposure and HLA in healthy donors. Amplification used 60 Vbeta primers and 13 Jbeta primers. Produced via immunoSEQ multiplex PCR; TCRdb's table is partial and in-frame only. The profile covers some 190,000 clones, with about 77% appearing a single time and approximately 2.1% taken by the ten largest. Material: PBMCs. The source is a woman younger than 45 in good health and CMV-seropositive.

The chain recombines TRBV29-1 with TRBJ1-2, with TRBD1 matching over 10 bases. The trim removed 3 bases at V and 6 bases at J, leaving 4 bases unmatched. Germline V gene sequence: CDR1 SQVTM, CDR2 ANQGSEA. The CDR3 consists of 13 residues. CDR3 DNA sequence: TGCAGCGTTGAGGGACAGGGGTCCAATGGCTACACCTTC. It translates to CSVEGQGSNGYTF.

The chain uses TRBV5-6 and TRBJ2-5; no firm D call. Trimming stripped 1 base from V and 0 bases from J, with 10 bases between. CDR1 SGHDT and CDR2 YYEEEE come from the germline V gene. The CDR3 spans 15 residues. The CDR3 region is CASSLYGRYQETQYF. CDR3 DNA: TGTGCCAGCAGCTTGTACGGCAGGTACCAAGAGACCCAGTACTTC.

The chain recombines TRBV4-3 with TRBJ2-7, with D possibly TRBD1 on 5 matching bases. V was clipped by 0 bases and J by 2 bases, with 11 bases between them. The germline gives CDR1 LGHNA, CDR2 YSLEER. The CDR3 is 15 amino acids. The CDR3 sequence is CASSQETGPTYEQYF. The CDR3 coding sequence is TGCGCCAGCAGCCAAGAAACAGGTCCTACCTACGAGCAGTACTTC.

The J gene is TRBJ2-3, the V gene TRBV15; 9 positions match TRBD1. J was trimmed by 1 base and V by 1 base; bases with no gene match: 0. The CDR3 sequence is 15 residues long. From germline, CDR1 is LNHNV and CDR2 YYDKDF (reference sequence). CDR3 DNA sequence: TGTGCCACCAGCAGAGGGACAGGGGGCACAGATACGCAGTATTTT. It translates to CATSRGTGGTDTQYF.

V usage is TRBV6-5 and J usage is TRBJ2-7, with 9 bases lining up with TRBD1. With V trimmed by 6 bases and J by 5 bases, 5 bases remained unmatched. The length of the CDR3 is 13 residues. Germline values: CDR1 MNHEY, CDR2 SVGAGI. This CDR3 is CASSRDRANEQYF. CDR3 sequence (DNA): TGTGCCAGCAGCAGGGACAGGGCCAACGAGCAGTACTTC.

The chain has TRBV7-9 and TRBJ2-7; the match to TRBD1 covers 7 bases. Germline V gene lookup returns CDR1 SEHNR and CDR2 FQNEAQ (reference sequence). V dropped 4 bases and J dropped 3; count of bases not matched to a gene: 3. This CDR3 region has 13 residues. DNA of the CDR3: TGTGCCAGCAGCTCGGACAGGATCTACGAGCAGTACTTC. This gives the protein CASSSDRIYEQYF.

The rearrangement links TRBV4-1 to TRBJ2-3; no clear D. The CDR3 is made up of 13 amino acids. Trimming took 0 bases from V and 4 from J, leaving 5 bases between them. Germline assignment: CDR1 MGHRA and CDR2 YSYEKL. The CDR3, as DNA: TGCGCCAGCAGCCAAGATGGGCCAGATACGCAGTATTTT. Translated: CASSQDGPDTQYF.

The chain has TRBV27 and TRBJ1-1; 8 bases map to TRBD1. The CDR3 is 15 residues long. Trimming at V came to 7 bases and at J to 0 bases, leaving 7 bases not matched to a gene. CDR1 MNHEY and CDR2 SMNVEV come from the germline V gene (reference sequence). In DNA form, the CDR3 reads TGTGCCAGCACCCCGGACAGGGTGATGAACACTGAAGCTTTCTTT. Amino acids: CASTPDRVMNTEAFF.

The chain joins TRBV5-8 to TRBJ2-1; no clear D. V lost 4 bases and J lost 2, with 7 bases in between. Germline V lookup: CDR1 SGHTS, CDR2 YDEGEE. The CDR3 consists of 13 residues. The CDR3 DNA reads TGTGCCAGCAGCCGGAGTCCCTACAATGAGCAGTTCTTC. It codes for CASSRSPYNEQFF.

The gene calls are TRBV6-1 and TRBJ2-2, with 7 bases fitting TRBD1. Trimming removed 6 bases from V and 4 bases from J; junction bases left unmatched: 5. In germline, CDR1 is MNHNS, CDR2 SASEGT. This CDR3 contains 14 residues. Written as DNA, the CDR3 is TGTGCCAGCAGCTGGGCAGGGGGCACCGGGGAGCTGTTTTTT. This gives the protein CASSWAGGTGELFF.

In this sample, this clone turned up a few times. The V and J genes are TRBV4-1 and TRBJ2-3; the D gene is possibly TRBD1 (6 bases). The V end lost 1 base, the J end lost 2 bases, and 10 bases lay between the germline ends. This CDR3 is built from 15 residues. Germline CDR1 MGHRA, CDR2 YSYEKL. The CDR3 sequence is CASSQARTATDTQYF. CDR3 DNA: TGCGCCAGCAGCCAAGCAAGGACAGCCACAGATACGCAGTATTTT.

This clone was picked up a small number of times. The V call is TRBV4-2, the J call TRBJ2-5; TRBD2 matches at 7 bases. V lost 6 bases and J lost 2; bases outside the gene matches: 9. CDR1 LGHNA and CDR2 YNFKEQ come from the germline V gene. This CDR3 has 15 amino acids. The CDR3 sequence is CASRGGAGKQETQYF. The CDR3, as DNA: TGTGCCAGCAGGGGCGGAGCGGGGAAACAAGAGACCCAGTACTTC.

V gene TRBV6-5 combines with J gene TRBJ2-1; the D gene is possibly TRBD1 (6 bases). V lost 6 bases and J lost 0, with 12 bases in between. CDR1 MNHEY and CDR2 SVGAGI come from the germline V gene. This CDR3 comprises 15 residues. The CDR3 coding sequence is TGTGCCAGCAGAAGACAGGTAGCCTCCTACAATGAGCAGTTCTTC. Translating it yields CASRRQVASYNEQFF.

This sequence joins TRBV28 and TRBJ2-7; no clear D. The CDR3 length is 12 residues. Trimming pared 5 bases from V and 3 bases from J, leaving 8 bases between. The V gene's germline CDR1 is MDHEN and CDR2 SYDVKM. The CDR3 region has the DNA TGTGCCAGCAGTCAGAAGAACTACGAGCAGTACTTC. Translation: CASSQKNYEQYF.

The chain has TRBV2 and TRBJ1-1, with D perhaps TRBD1 (5 bases). The CDR3 runs 15 residues. CDR1 is SNHLY and CDR2 is FYNNEI in the germline V gene. Trimming pared 6 bases from V and 0 bases from J, leaving 14 bases between. CDR3 protein: CASSPMAGLNTEAFF. CDR3 DNA: TGTGCCAGCAGCCCAATGGCAGGGTTGAACACTGAAGCTTTCTTT.

This chain uses TRBV11-2 with TRBJ2-6; a possible D gene is TRBD2 (5 bases). The CDR3 covers 16 residues. Trimming took 6 bases from V and 8 from J, leaving 20 bases between them. In germline, CDR1 is SGHAT, CDR2 FQNNGV. The CDR3 sequence: CASRHYRGTASNVLTF. The CDR3 bases are TGTGCCAGCAGACACTACCGGGGAACAGCCTCCAACGTCCTGACTTTC.

The V and J genes are TRBV5-4 and TRBJ1-1, with D perhaps matching TRBD1 (6 bases). Trimming pared 4 bases from V and 8 bases from J, leaving 21 bases between. The CDR3 runs to 15 residues. Germline V CDR1 and CDR2: SGHNT, YYREEE (reference sequence). CDR3 residues: CASSAGGQTLREAFF. As DNA, the CDR3 is TGTGCCAGCAGCGCCGGAGGACAGACACTGAGAGAAGCTTTCTTT. Full variable domain (missing parts from reference TRBV5-4 and TRBJ1-1): ETGVTQSPTHLIKTRGQQVTLRCSSQSGHNTVSWYQQALGQGPQFIFQYYREEENGRGNFPPRFSGLQFPNYSSELNVNALELDDSALYLCASSAGGQTLREAFFGQGTRLTVV.